The present T cell receptor (beta chain) was sequenced within a study of blood T cell repertoires in COVID-19. Study overall: Samples of COVID-19 (acute and convalescent) were obtained from the United States, Italy and Spain. Nucleic acid was either cDNA or gDNA, and it came from T cells, B-cell-depleted T cells, or PBMCs.

In the source study's methods: Estimated nucleated cell counts came from reference gene primer amplification. Sequenced by immunoSEQ multiplex PCR; TCRdb stores in-frame clones only, minus some. The V and J calls and clone size come from that table; D and trimming were worked out from the DNA. The data contain around 250,000 clones, over 80% of them singletons. CDR3 length equals 14 residues. Germline CDR1 is MNHEY and CDR2 is SVGAGI. The J segment lost 5 bases and the V segment lost 6 bases, leaving 8 bases of the junction unmatched. This receptor was obtained from a middle-aged woman who had recovered from COVID-19. Sequenced: peripheral blood. The chain joins TRBV6-5 to TRBJ2-7; 9 nucleotides agree with TRBD1. DNA of the CDR3: TGTGCCAGCAGATTACTCGGGACAGGGAACGAGCAGTACTTC. As protein: CASRLLGTGNEQYF.